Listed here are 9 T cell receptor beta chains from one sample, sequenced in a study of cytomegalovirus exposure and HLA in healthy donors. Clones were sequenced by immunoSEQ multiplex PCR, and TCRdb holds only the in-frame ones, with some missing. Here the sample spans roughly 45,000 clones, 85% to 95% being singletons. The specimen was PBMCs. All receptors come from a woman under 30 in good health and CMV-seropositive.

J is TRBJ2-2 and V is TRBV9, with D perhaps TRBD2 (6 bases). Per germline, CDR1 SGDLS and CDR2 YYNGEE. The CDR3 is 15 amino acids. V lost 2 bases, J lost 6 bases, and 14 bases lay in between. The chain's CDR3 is CASSVGVGSAGELFF. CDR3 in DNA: TGTGCCAGCAGCGTGGGTGTCGGGAGTGCCGGGGAGCTGTTTTTT.

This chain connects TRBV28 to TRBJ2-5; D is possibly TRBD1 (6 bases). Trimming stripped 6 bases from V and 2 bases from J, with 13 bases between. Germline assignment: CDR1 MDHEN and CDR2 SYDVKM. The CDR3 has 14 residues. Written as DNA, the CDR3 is TGTGCCAGCAGCGATGGACAGTTTCAAGAGACCCAGTACTTC. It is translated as CASSDGQFQETQYF.

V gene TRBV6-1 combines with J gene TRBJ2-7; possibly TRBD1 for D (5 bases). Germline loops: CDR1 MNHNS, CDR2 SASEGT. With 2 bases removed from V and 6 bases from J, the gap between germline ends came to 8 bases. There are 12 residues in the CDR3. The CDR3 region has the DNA TGTGCCAGCAGTGAATTGGGGCGCGAGCAGTACTTC. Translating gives CASSELGREQYF.

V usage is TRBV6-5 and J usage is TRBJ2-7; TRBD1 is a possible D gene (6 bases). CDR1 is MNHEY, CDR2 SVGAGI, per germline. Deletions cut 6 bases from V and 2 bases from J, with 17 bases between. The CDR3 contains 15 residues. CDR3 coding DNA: TGTGCCAGCAGGAAAACAGGGTTGGATCCCTACGAGCAGTACTTC. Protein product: CASRKTGLDPYEQYF.

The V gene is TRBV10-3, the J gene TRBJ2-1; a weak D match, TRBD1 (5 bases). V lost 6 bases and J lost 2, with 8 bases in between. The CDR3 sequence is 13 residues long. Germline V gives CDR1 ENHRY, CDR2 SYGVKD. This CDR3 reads CAIRDTAYNEQFF. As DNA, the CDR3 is TGTGCCATCAGGGACACAGCCTACAATGAGCAGTTCTTC.

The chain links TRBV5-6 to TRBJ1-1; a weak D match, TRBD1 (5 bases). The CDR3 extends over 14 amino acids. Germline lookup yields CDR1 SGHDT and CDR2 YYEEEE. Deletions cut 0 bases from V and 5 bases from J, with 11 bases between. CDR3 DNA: TGTGCCAGCAGCTTGGCGGCGGGGGGGACTGAAGCTTTCTTT. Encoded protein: CASSLAAGGTEAFF.

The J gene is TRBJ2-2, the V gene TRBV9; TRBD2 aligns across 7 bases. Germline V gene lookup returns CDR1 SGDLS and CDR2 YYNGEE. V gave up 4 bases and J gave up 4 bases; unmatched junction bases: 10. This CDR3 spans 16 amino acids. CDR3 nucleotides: TGTGCCAGCAGCCCCCAGGCGGGAGAGGGCACCGGGGAGCTGTTTTTT. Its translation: CASSPQAGEGTGELFF.

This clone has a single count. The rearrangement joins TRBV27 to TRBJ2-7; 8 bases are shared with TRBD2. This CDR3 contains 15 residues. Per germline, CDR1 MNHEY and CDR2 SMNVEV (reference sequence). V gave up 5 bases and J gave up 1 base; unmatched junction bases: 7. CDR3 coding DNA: TGTGCCAGCAGTACCCTGGCGGGAGGATCCTACGAGCAGTACTTC. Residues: CASSTLAGGSYEQYF.

The CDR3 region has the DNA TGTGCCATCAGTGAGTTCGGACAGGGGTACAATGAGCAGTTCTTC. Protein: CAISEFGQGYNEQFF. V usage is TRBV10-3 and J usage is TRBJ2-1, with 9 bases aligning to TRBD1. V lost 1 base and J lost 4; bases outside the gene matches: 2. The CDR3 length is 15 residues. Germline CDR1 ENHRY, CDR2 SYGVKD.